The T cell receptor (beta chain) described here comes from a study of cytomegalovirus exposure and HLA in healthy donors. Whole-study findings and limits: The authors assumed roughly uniform sequencing depth across donors for presence/absence analyses. In vitro data verified three CMV-associated chains as specific for CMV antigens. In an earlier analysis, in some 500 donors, most V segments appeared productive either ~90% or ~30% of the time. An apparent linkage of common viral pathogens to several of the most significant clusters emerged in a later analysis.

CDR1 is SEHNR, CDR2 FQNEAQ, per germline (reference sequence). V trimming: 5 bases; J trimming: 2 bases; junction bases outside the gene matches: 5. The CDR3 loop spans 15 amino acids. With 60 Vbeta and 13 Jbeta primers, the PCR was carried out. Sequencing used immunoSEQ multiplex PCR; TCRdb keeps in-frame clones, though not all of them. The sample carries around 190,000 clones, about 84% recorded once. About this clone itself: The antigen is not known.

The sample consisted of PBMCs. The TCR was taken from a woman aged 25 to 45 in good health and CMV-seropositive. The rearrangement uses TRBV7-9 and TRBJ2-7; 11 bases are a match to TRBD2. This CDR3 is CASSETSGNTYEQYF. The CDR3 region has the DNA TGTGCCAGCAGCGAGACTAGCGGGAACACCTACGAGCAGTACTTC. Full variable domain (outside the CDR3, taken from reference TRBV7-9 and TRBJ2-7): DTGVSQNPRHKITKRGQNVTFRCDPISEHNRLYWYRQTLGQGPEFLTYFQNEAQLEKSRLLSDRFSAERPKGSFSTLEIQRTEQGDSAMYLCASSETSGNTYEQYFGPGTRLTVT.